One and the same sample provided the 11 T cell receptor beta chains below, sequenced in a study of blood T cell repertoires in COVID-19. Data came from immunoSEQ multiplex PCR; TCRdb stores just in-frame clones and leaves some out. The sample lists about 310,000 clones, 89% occurring once. Sequencing used PBMCs or T cells enriched from blood (not recorded which). These receptors came from a woman aged 40 to 50 who had recovered from COVID-19.

The rearrangement joins TRBV30 to TRBJ1-1; D not resolved. Trimming shortened V by 3 bases and J by 5 bases, and 13 bases separated the two germline ends. The germline CDR1 and CDR2 sequences are GTSNPN and SVGIG (reference sequence). The CDR3 length is 13 residues. The CDR3 here is CAWRRVTGTEAFF. The CDR3 DNA follows: TGTGCCTGGAGGAGGGTTACGGGGACTGAAGCTTTCTTT. The whole variable domain, filled in from reference TRBV30 and TRBJ1-1, reads SQTIHQWPATLVQPVGSPLSLECTVEGTSNPNLYWYRQAAGRGLQLLFYSVGIGQISSEVPQNLSASRPQDRQFILSSKKLLLSDSGFYLCAWRRVTGTEAFFGQGTRLTVV.

The chain has TRBV9 and TRBJ2-5; weak D call: TRBD2 (6 bases). The germline V gene has CDR1 SGDLS and CDR2 YYNGEE. The CDR3 is 15 residues long. V lost 0 bases and J lost 5, with 14 bases in between. The CDR3 here is CASSVAGAFFETQYF. The CDR3 nucleotides read TGTGCCAGCAGCGTAGCGGGAGCCTTTTTTGAGACCCAGTACTTC.

There are a few counts of this clone. The chain has TRBV11-2 and TRBJ2-7; 11 nucleotides align to TRBD2. The CDR3 contains 15 residues. The J segment lost 3 bases and the V segment lost 3 bases, leaving 4 bases of the junction unmatched. From germline, CDR1 is SGHAT and CDR2 FQNNGV. The CDR3: CASSFGTSGGYEQYF. The DNA for the CDR3 is TGTGCCAGCAGCTTCGGTACTAGCGGGGGCTACGAGCAGTACTTC.

This chain's CDR3 is CASSLERGGREQFF. Here the CDR3 DNA reads TGTGCCAGCAGCTTAGAGCGGGGGGGCAGGGAGCAGTTCTTC. J is TRBJ2-1 and V is TRBV11-2, with TRBD2 matching 9 bases. This CDR3 is built from 14 residues. Germline loops: CDR1 SGHAT, CDR2 FQNNGV. V was pared by 0 bases and J by 10 bases, with 4 bases of the junction left unmatched.

V gene TRBV7-9 combines with J gene TRBJ2-7; 10 nucleotides match TRBD1. Germline CDR1 SEHNR, CDR2 FQNEAQ (reference sequence). Trimming took 6 bases from V and 4 from J; bases not matched to a gene: 9. The CDR3 is made up of 15 amino acids. The CDR3 DNA follows: TGTGCCAGCAGTCCTCGGACAGGGGGAAAATACGAGCAGTACTTC. It yields the protein CASSPRTGGKYEQYF.

The rearrangement uses TRBV7-9 and TRBJ2-2; weak D call: TRBD1 (5 bases). Trimming shortened V by 2 bases and J by 6 bases, and 10 bases separated the two germline ends. In germline, CDR1 is SEHNR, CDR2 FQNEAQ (reference sequence). This CDR3 comprises 14 residues. This chain's CDR3 is CASSLSGPPGELFF. The CDR3 region has the DNA TGTGCCAGCAGCTTATCAGGGCCTCCCGGGGAGCTGTTTTTT.

V is TRBV5-1 and J is TRBJ1-1; D is unclear. CDR3 length: 14 amino acids. With 3 bases removed from V and 1 base from J, the gap between germline ends came to 10 bases. Germline loops: CDR1 SGHRS, CDR2 YFSETQ. The CDR3, as DNA: TGCGCCAGCAGCTACTCACGGGGGAACACTGAAGCTTTCTTT. As protein: CASSYSRGNTEAFF.

V usage is TRBV7-3 and J usage is TRBJ2-7; D might be TRBD2 (5 bases). This CDR3 has 12 residues. V was clipped by 4 bases and J by 5 bases, with 9 bases between them. Germline-derived CDR1 and CDR2 are SGHTA and FQGTGA. The CDR3 bases are TGTGCCAGCAGCTCGGGATTTGACGAGCAGTACTTC. Amino acid sequence: CASSSGFDEQYF.

This chain links TRBV19 with TRBJ1-2, with 7 bases identical to TRBD1. V trimming: 7 bases; J trimming: 8 bases; junction bases outside the gene matches: 25. The CDR3 spans 18 residues. The germline V gene encodes CDR1 LNHDA and CDR2 SQIVND (reference sequence). The CDR3 loop is CASTRTGGTAGGVWGYTF. The CDR3 nucleotides are TGTGCCAGTACCCGAACTGGGGGGACAGCGGGCGGCGTGTGGGGCTACACCTTC.

The chain carries TRBV10-3 and TRBJ1-2; 7 nucleotides agree with TRBD1. Per germline, CDR1 ENHRY and CDR2 SYGVKD. There are 14 residues in the CDR3. V gave up 0 bases and J gave up 7 bases; unmatched junction bases: 5. The CDR3 spells CAISESRGEGGYTF. CDR3 nucleotides: TGTGCCATCAGTGAGTCCAGGGGGGAAGGTGGCTACACCTTC.

The chain has TRBV9 and TRBJ2-1, with no clear D. The CDR3 totals 13 residues. Trimming took 4 bases from V and 6 from J, leaving 11 bases between them. Germline values: CDR1 SGDLS, CDR2 YYNGEE. The CDR3 DNA reads as TGTGCCAGCAGCCCCCCCGTGGCCAATGAGCAGTTCTTC. It is translated as CASSPPVANEQFF.